One T cell receptor beta chain is described in this entry. Its antigen is unknown. These data come from a study of T cell clones after liver transplantation. Study-wide context: A pre-transplant mixed lymphocyte reaction with TCRbeta sequencing defined graft-donor-reactive clones followed in post-transplant blood. Apart from three HCV-positive recipients, transplants were for non-autoimmune, non-viral reasons. Without induction therapy, subjects received standard immunosuppression until 12-24 months post-transplant.

Study-level findings and limits: Circulating graft-donor-reactive CD4 TCRbeta sequences fell significantly post-transplant in 5 of 8 subjects.

Generated by immunoSEQ multiplex PCR, the TCRdb table keeps only in-frame clones and is missing some. The sample includes over 60,000 clones, about 80% of them seen just once. There are 15 residues in the CDR3. Germline V gene lookup returns CDR1 SGDLS and CDR2 YYNGEE. The V and J ends lost 0 bases and 0 bases, in that order; junction bases with no gene match: 2. The chain joins TRBV9 to TRBJ1-1; 7 positions agree with TRBD1. The source of this sequence is a human donor who received a liver transplant. Here the sequenced sample was CD4+ T cells from blood, taken before liver transplant. In DNA form, the CDR3 reads TGTGCCAGCAGCGTAGAAGGGACAGTGAACACTGAAGCTTTCTTT. Protein: CASSVEGTVNTEAFF.